This record concerns one TCR beta chain sequence. Its cognate antigen is unknown. These data come from a study of post-analysis software for immune sequencing data. Study-wide results and limits: With TRBV5-6, TRBV5-1 and TRBV20-1 included, about five TRBV segments were more frequent in patients than in controls. Samples from one preparation batch, clustered by F measure, grouped strongly together. Significantly decreased normalized Chao1 diversity was recorded for multiple sclerosis patients relative to controls.

Germline V CDR1 and CDR2: SGHRS, YFSETQ. Trimming took 4 bases from V and 2 from J, leaving 14 bases between them. The CDR3 is 15 residues long. Prepared libraries of TCR beta cDNA carried unique molecular identifiers. Input populations of 1 to 10 million T cells gave rise to a few hundred thousand cDNA molecules. TCRdb reanalysed the PCR reads using MiXCR and keeps one entry per CDR3 protein. The sample holds approximately 660,000 distinct CDR3 sequences; 59% are singletons and the top ten take approximately 10%. The gene calls are TRBV5-1 and TRBJ2-3; weak D call: TRBD1 (6 bases). This clonotype was sampled from a girl aged 2 to 9 with multiple sclerosis. Sequenced material: blood. CDR3 DNA sequence: TGCGCCAGCAGCGATTGGGGACAAAACACAGATACGCAGTATTTT. This codes for CASSDWGQNTDTQYF.